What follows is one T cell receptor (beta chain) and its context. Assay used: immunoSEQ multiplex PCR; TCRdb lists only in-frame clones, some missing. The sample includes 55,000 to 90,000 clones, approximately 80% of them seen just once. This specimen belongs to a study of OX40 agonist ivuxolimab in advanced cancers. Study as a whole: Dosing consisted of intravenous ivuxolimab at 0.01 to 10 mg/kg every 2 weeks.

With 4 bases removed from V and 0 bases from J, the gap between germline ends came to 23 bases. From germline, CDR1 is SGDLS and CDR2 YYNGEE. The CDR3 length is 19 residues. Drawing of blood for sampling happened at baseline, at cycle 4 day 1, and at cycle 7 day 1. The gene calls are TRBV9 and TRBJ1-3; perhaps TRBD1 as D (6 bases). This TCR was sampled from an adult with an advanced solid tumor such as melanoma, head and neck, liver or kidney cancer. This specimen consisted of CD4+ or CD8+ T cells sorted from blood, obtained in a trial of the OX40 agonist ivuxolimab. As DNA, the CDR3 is TGTGCCAGCAGCCCCCAATTTATGGGAGGGACATTCTCTGGAAACACCATATATTTT. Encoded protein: CASSPQFMGGTFSGNTIYF.